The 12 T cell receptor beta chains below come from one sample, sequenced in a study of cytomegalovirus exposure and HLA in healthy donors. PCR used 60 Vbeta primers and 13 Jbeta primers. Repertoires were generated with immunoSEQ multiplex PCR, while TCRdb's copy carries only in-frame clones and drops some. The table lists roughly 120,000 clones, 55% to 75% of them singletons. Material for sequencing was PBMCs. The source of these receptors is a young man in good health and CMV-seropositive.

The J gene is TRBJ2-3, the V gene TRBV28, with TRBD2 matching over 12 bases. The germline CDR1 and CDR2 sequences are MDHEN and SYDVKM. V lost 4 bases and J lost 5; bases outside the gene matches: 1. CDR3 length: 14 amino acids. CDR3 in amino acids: CASSSSGREDTQYF. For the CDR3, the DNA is TGTGCCAGCAGTTCTAGCGGGAGGGAAGATACGCAGTATTTT.

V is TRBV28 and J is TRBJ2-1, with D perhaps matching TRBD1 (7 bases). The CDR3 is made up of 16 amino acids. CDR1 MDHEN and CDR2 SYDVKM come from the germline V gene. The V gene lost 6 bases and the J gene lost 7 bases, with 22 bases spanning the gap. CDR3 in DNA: TGTGCCAGCAGCCCGACGTCCGGGGCGGGACAGAATGAGCAGTTCTTC. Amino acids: CASSPTSGAGQNEQFF.

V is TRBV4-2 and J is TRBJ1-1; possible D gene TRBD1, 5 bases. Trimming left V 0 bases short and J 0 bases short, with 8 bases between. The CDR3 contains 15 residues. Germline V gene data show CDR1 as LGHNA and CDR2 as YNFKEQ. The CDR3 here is CASSQDPDMNTEAFF. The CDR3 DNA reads TGTGCCAGCAGCCAAGATCCGGACATGAACACTGAAGCTTTCTTT.

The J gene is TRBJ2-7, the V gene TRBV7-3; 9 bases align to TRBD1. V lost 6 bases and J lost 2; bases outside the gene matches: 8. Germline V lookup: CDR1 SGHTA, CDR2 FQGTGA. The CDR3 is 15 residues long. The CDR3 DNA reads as TGTGCCAGCAGAAAACCGGGACAGGGCCCCTACGAGCAGTACTTC. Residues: CASRKPGQGPYEQYF. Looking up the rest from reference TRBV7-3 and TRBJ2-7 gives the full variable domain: GAGVSQTPSNKVTEKGKYVELRCDPISGHTALYWYRQSLGQGPEFLIYFQGTGAADDSGLPNDRFFAVRPEGSVSTLKIQRTERGDSAVYLCASRKPGQGPYEQYFGPGTRLTVT.

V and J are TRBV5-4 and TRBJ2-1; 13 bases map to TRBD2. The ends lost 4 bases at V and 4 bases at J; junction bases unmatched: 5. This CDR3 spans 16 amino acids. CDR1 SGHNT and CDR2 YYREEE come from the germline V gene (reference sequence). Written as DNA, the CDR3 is TGTGCCAGCAGCCCTGCGGGACTAGCGGGGTACAATGAGCAGTTCTTC. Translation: CASSPAGLAGYNEQFF.

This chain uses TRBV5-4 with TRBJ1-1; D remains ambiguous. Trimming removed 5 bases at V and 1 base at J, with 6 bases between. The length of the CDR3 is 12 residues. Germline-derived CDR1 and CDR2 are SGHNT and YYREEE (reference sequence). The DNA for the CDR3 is TGTGCCAGCAGTTCAGGGAACACTGAAGCTTTCTTT. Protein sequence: CASSSGNTEAFF.

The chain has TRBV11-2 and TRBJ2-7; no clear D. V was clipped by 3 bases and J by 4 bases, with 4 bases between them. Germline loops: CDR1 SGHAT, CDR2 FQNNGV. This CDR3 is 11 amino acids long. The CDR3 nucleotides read TGTGCCAGCAGCTTTTATTACGAGCAGTACTTC. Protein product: CASSFYYEQYF.

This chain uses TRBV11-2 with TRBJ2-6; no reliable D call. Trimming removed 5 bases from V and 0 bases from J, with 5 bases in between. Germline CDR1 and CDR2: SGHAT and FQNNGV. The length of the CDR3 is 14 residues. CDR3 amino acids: CASSPNSGANVLTF. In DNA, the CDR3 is TGTGCCAGCAGCCCCAACTCTGGGGCCAACGTCCTGACTTTC.

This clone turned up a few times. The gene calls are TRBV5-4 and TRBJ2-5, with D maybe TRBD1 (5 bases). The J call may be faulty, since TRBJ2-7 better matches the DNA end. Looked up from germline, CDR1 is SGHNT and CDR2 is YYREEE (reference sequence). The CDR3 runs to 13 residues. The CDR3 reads CASSSRTQYEQYF. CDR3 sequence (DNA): TGTGCCAGCAGCTCTAGGACACAATACGAGCAGTACTTC.

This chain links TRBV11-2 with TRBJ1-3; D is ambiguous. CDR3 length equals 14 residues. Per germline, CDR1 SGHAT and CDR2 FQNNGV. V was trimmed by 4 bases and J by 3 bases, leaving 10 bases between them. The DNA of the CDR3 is TGTGCCAGCAGCTCCCCCCGCAGTGGAAACACCATATATTTT. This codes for CASSSPRSGNTIYF. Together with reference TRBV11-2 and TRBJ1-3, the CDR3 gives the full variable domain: EAGVAQSPRYKIIEKRQSVAFWCNPISGHATLYWYQQILGQGPKLLIQFQNNGVVDDSQLPKDRFSAERLKGVDSTLKIQPAKLEDSAVYLCASSSPRSGNTIYFGEGSWLTVV.

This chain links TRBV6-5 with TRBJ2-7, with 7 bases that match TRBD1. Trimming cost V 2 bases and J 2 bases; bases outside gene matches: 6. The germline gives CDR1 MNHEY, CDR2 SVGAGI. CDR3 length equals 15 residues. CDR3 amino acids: CASSYHGTDTYEQYF. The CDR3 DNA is TGTGCCAGCAGTTACCACGGGACAGATACCTACGAGCAGTACTTC.

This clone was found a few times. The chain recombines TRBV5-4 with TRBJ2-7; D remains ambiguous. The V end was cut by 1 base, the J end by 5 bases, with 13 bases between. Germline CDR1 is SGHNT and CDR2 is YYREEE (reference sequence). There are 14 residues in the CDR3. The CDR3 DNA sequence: TGTGCCAGCAGCTTGTTTCCGGGTACGGACGAGCAGTACTTC. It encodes CASSLFPGTDEQYF. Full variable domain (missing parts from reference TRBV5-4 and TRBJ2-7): ETGVTQSPTHLIKTRGQQVTLRCSSQSGHNTVSWYQQALGQGPQFIFQYYREEENGRGNFPPRFSGLQFPNYSSELNVNALELDDSALYLCASSLFPGTDEQYFGPGTRLTVT.